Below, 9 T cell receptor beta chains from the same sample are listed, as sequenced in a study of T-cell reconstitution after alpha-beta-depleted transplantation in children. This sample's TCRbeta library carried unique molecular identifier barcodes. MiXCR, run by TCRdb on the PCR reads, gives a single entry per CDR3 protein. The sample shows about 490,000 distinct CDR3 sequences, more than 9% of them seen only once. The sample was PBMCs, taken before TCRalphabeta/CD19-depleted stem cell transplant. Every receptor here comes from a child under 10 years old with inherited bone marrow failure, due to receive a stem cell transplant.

CDR3 in amino acids: CSVEDHSGNEQFF. The DNA for the CDR3 is TGCAGCGTTGAGGACCATTCGGGGAATGAGCAGTTCTTC. The V call is TRBV29-1, the J call TRBJ2-1; D possibly corresponds to TRBD2 (5 bases). CDR1 and CDR2 from the germline V gene are SQVTM and ANQGSEA. The CDR3 consists of 13 residues. V lost 3 bases to trimming and J lost 7 bases, with 13 bases between them.

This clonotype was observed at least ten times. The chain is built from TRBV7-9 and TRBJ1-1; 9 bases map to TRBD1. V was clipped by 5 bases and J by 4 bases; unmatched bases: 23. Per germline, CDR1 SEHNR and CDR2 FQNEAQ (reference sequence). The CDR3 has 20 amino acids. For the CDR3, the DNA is TGTGCCAGCAGCCCTGTCCCGGGACAGGGCTATTACAGTTCGGGCACTGAAGCTTTCTTT. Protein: CASSPVPGQGYYSSGTEAFF.

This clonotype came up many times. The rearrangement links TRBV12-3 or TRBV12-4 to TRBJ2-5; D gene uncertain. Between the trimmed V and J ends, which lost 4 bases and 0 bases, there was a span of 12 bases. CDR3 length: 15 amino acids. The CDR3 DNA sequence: TGTGCCAGCAGTTCCCCGACTTACTACCAAGAGACCCAGTACTTC. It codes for CASSSPTYYQETQYF.

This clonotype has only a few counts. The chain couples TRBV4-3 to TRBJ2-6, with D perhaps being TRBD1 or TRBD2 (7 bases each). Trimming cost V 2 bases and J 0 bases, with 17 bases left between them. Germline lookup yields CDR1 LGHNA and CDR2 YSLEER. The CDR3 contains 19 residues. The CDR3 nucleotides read TGCGCCAGCAGCCAAAAGGGGGGGGACAGCCACTCTGGGGCCAACGTCCTGACTTTC. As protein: CASSQKGGDSHSGANVLTF.

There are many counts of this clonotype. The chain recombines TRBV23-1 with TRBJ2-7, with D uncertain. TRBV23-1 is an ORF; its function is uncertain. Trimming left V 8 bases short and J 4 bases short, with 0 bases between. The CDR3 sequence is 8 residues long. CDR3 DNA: TGCGCCAGCTACGAGCAGTACTTC. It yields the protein CASYEQYF.

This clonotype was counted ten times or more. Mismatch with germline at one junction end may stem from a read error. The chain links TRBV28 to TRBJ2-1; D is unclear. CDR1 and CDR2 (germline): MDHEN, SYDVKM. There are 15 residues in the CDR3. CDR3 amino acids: CASGLGLHSYNEQFF. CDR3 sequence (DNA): TGTGCCAGCGGTTTGGGCCTTCACTCCTACAATGAGCAGTTCTTC. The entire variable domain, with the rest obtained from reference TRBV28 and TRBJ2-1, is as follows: DVKVTQSSRYLVKRTGEKVFLECVQDMDHENMFWYRQDPGLGLRLIYFSYDVKMKEKGDIPEGYSVSREKKERFSLILESASTNQTSMYLCASGLGLHSYNEQFFGPGTRLTVL.

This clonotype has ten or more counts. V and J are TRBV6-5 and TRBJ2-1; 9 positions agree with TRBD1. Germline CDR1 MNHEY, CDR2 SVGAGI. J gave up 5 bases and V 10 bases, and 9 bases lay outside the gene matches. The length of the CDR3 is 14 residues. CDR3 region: CATTIGTGNNEQFF. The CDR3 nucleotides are TGTGCCACCACCATCGGGACAGGGAACAATGAGCAGTTCTTC.

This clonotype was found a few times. The CDR3 coding sequence is TGTGCCAGTAGTACCCAGCGGGAAAGCTCCTACGAGCAGTACTTC. It is translated as CASSTQRESSYEQYF. The chain carries TRBV19 and TRBJ2-7; 7 bases agree with TRBD2. Germline values: CDR1 LNHDA, CDR2 SQIVND (reference sequence). Trimming took 4 bases from V and 0 from J; bases not matched to a gene: 6. The CDR3 consists of 15 residues.

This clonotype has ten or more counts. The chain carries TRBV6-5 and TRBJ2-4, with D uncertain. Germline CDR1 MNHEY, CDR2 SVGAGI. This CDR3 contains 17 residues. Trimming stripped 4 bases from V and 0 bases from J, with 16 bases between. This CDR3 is CASSSGRQFLAKNIQYF. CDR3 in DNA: TGTGCCAGCAGTTCAGGAAGGCAGTTCCTAGCCAAAAACATTCAGTACTTC.